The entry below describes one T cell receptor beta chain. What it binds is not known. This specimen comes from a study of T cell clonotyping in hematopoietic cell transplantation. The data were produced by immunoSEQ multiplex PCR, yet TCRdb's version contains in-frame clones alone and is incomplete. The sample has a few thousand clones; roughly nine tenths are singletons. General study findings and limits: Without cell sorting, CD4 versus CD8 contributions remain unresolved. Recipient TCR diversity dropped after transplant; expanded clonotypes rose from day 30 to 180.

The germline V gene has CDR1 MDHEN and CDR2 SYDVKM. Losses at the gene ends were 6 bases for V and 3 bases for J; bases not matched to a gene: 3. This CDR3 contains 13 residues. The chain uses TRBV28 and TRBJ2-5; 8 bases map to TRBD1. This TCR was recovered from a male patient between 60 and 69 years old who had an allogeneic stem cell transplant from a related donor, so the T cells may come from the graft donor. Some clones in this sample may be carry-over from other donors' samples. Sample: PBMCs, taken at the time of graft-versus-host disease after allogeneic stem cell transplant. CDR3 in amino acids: CASSTDREETQYF. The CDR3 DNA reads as TGTGCCAGCAGCACGGACAGGGAAGAGACCCAGTACTTC.